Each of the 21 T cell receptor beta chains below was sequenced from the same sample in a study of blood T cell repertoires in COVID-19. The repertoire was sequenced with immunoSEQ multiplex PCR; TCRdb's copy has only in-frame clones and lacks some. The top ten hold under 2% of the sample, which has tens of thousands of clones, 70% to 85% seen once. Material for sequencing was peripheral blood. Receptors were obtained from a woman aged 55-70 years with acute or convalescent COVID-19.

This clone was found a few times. CDR3 region: CASSEGLRSPLHF. In DNA, the CDR3 is TGTGCCAGCTCGGAGGGATTACGTTCACCCCTCCACTTT. The chain recombines TRBV6-5 with TRBJ1-6; no reliable D call. CDR1 and CDR2 from the germline V gene are MNHEY and SVGAGI. The CDR3 consists of 13 residues. The V gene lost 8 bases and the J gene lost 9 bases, with 14 bases spanning the gap.

The CDR3 is CASSLQGQGNSPLHF. The CDR3 coding sequence is TGTGCCAGCAGTTTACAGGGACAGGGGAATTCACCCCTCCACTTT. The chain carries TRBV27 and TRBJ1-6; 10 bases line up with TRBD1. The germline CDR1 and CDR2 sequences are MNHEY and SMNVEV (reference sequence). The CDR3 totals 15 residues. The trim removed 2 bases at V and 7 bases at J, leaving 2 bases unmatched.

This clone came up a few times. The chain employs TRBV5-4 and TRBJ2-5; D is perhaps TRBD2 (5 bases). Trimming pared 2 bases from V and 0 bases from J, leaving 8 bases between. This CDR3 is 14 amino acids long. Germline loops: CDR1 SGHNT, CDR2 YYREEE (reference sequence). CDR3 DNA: TGTGCCAGCAGCTTACCCGGGGACCAAGAGACCCAGTACTTC. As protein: CASSLPGDQETQYF.

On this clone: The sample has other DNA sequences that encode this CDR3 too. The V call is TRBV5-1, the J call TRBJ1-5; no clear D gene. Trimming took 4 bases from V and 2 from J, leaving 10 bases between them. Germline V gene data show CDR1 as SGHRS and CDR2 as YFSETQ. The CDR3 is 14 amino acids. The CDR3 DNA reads TGCGCCAGCAGCCTTGTCGGGGGCAATCAGCCCCAGCATTTT. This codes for CASSLVGGNQPQHF.

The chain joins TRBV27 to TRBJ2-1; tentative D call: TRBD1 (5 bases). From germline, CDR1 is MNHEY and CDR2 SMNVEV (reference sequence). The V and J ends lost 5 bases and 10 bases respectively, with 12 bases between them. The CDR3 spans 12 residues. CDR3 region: CASSVGVGEQFF. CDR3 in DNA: TGTGCCAGCAGTGTAGGGGTTGGCGAGCAGTTCTTC.

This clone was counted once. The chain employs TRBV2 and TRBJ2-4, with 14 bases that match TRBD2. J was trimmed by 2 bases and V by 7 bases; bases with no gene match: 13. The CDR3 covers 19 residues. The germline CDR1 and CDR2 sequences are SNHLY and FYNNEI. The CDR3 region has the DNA TGTGCCAGCAAGGCCCCCGGGACTAGCGGGAGTCTGACCAAAAACATTCAGTACTTC. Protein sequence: CASKAPGTSGSLTKNIQYF.

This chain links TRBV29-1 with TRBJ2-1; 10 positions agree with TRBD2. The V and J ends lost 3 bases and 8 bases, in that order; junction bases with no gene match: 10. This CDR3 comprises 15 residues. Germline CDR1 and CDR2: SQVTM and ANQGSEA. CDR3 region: CSVEVAGGRVHEQFF. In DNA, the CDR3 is TGCAGCGTTGAGGTAGCGGGGGGCCGGGTCCATGAGCAGTTCTTC.

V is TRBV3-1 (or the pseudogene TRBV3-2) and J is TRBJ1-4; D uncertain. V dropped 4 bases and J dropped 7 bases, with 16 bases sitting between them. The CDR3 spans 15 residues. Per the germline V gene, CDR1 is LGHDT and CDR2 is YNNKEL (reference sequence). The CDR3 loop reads CASSPHLRVGEKLFF. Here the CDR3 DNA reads TGTGCCAGCAGCCCTCATCTGCGGGTGGGTGAAAAACTGTTTTTT.

The CDR3 DNA sequence: TGTGCCAGCAGTCTTCTAGCGGGGGCCAATGAGCAGTTCTTC. Residues: CASSLLAGANEQFF. The rearrangement joins TRBV28 to TRBJ2-1, with 10 bases lining up with TRBD2. The CDR3 is 14 amino acids. Germline CDR1 MDHEN, CDR2 SYDVKM. The V gene end was trimmed by 5 bases and the J gene end by 6 bases; junction bases not matched to a gene: 4. Based on the CDR3 plus reference TRBV28 and TRBJ2-1, the full variable domain is DVKVTQSSRYLVKRTGEKVFLECVQDMDHENMFWYRQDPGLGLRLIYFSYDVKMKEKGDIPEGYSVSREKKERFSLILESASTNQTSMYLCASSLLAGANEQFFGPGTRLTVL.

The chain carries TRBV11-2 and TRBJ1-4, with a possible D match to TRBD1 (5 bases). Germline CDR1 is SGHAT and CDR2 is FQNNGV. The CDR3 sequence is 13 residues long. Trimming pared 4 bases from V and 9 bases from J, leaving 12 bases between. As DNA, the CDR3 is TGTGCCAGCAGCTCAGGGATGGGTAAAAAACTGTTTTTT. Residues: CASSSGMGKKLFF.

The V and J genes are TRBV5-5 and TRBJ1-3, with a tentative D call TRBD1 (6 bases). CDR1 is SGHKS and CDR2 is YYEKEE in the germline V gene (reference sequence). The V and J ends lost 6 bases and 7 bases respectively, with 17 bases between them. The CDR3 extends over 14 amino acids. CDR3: CASIPMGGQNTIYF. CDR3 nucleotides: TGTGCCAGCATCCCCATGGGGGGGCAGAACACCATATATTTT.

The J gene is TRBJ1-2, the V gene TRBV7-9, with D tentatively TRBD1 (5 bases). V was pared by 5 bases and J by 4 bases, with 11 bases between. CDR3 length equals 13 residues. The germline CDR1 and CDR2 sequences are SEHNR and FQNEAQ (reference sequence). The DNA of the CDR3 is TGTGCCAGCAGCCAGCGGGGCACCTATGGCTACACCTTC. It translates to CASSQRGTYGYTF.

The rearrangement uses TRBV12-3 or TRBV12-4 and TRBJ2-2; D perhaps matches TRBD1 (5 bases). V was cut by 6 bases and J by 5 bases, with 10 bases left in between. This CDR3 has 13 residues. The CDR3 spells CASSIRDTGELFF. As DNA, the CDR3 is TGTGCCAGCAGCATCAGGGATACCGGGGAGCTGTTTTTT.

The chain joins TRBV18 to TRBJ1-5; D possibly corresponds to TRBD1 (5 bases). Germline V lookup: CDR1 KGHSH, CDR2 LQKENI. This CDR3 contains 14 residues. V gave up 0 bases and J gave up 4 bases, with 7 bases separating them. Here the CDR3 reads CASSPPGGNQPQHF. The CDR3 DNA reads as TGTGCCAGCTCACCACCGGGGGGGAATCAGCCCCAGCATTTT.

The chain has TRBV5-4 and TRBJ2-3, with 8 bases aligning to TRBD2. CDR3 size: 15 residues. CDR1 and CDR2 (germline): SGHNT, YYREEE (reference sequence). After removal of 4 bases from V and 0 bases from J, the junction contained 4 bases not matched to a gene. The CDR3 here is CASSDTSGSTDTQYF. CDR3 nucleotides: TGTGCCAGCAGCGATACTAGCGGTAGCACAGATACGCAGTATTTT.

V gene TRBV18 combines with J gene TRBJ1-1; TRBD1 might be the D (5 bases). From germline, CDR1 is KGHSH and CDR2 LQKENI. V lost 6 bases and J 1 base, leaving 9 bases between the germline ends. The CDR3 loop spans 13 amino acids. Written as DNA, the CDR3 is TGTGCCAGCTCCAGGGACTGGAACACTGAAGCTTTCTTT. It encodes CASSRDWNTEAFF.

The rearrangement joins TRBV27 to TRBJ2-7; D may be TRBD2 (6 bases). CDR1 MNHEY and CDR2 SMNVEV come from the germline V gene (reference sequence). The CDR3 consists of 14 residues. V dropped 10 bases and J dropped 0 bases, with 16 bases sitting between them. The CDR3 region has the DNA TGTGCCACCAGGCGCGGGGTCGGCTCCTACGAGCAGTACTTC. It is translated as CATRRGVGSYEQYF.

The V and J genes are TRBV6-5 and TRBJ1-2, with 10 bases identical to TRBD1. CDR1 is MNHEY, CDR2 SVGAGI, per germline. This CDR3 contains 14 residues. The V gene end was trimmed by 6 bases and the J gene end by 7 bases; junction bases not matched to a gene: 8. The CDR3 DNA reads TGTGCCAGCAGGCCGACAGGGGGCGATCGTGGCTACACCTTC. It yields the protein CASRPTGGDRGYTF.

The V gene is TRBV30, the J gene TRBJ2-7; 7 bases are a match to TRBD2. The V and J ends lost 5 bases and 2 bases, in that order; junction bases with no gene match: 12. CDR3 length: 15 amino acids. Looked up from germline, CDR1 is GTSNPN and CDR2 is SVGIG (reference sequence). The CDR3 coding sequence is TGTGCCTGGGAGGGAGGAAGAGCGGGGACCTACGAGCAGTACTTC. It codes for CAWEGGRAGTYEQYF. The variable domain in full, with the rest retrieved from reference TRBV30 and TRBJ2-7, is SQTIHQWPATLVQPVGSPLSLECTVEGTSNPNLYWYRQAAGRGLQLLFYSVGIGQISSEVPQNLSASRPQDRQFILSSKKLLLSDSGFYLCAWEGGRAGTYEQYFGPGTRLTVT.

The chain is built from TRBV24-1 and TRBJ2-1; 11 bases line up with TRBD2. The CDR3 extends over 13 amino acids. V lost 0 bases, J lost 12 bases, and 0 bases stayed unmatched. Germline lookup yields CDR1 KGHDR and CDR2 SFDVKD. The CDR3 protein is CATSDLTSGRQFF. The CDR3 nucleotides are TGTGCCACCAGTGATTTGACTAGCGGGAGGCAGTTCTTC.

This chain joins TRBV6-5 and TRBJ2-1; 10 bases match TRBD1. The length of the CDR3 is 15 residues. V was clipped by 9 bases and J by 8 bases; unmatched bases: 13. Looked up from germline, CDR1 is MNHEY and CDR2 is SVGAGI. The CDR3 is CASGSSGTGVYEQFF. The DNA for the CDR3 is TGTGCCAGTGGGAGTTCCGGGACAGGGGTGTATGAGCAGTTCTTC.